The rows below give T cell receptor beta chains drawn from one sample of a study of OX40 agonist ivuxolimab in advanced cancers. Only in-frame clones appear in the TCRdb table, and some are missing; sequencing was by immunoSEQ multiplex PCR. Counted here are 10,000 to 12,000 clones, nearly 80% occurring once; the ten biggest clones make up about 19%. The sequencing used CD4+ or CD8+ T cells sorted from blood, collected in a trial of the OX40 agonist ivuxolimab. All receptors come from an adult with an advanced solid tumor such as melanoma, head and neck, liver or kidney cancer. Both conserved end residues are trimmed from each CDR3. Fields, in order: V gene, J gene, CDR3 protein.

v_call: TRBV6-6; j_call: TRBJ2-7; cdr3_aa: ASTDRGIIYEQY
v_call: TRBV9; j_call: TRBJ2-1; cdr3_aa: ASSSRTSGIRNEQF
v_call: TRBV27; j_call: TRBJ2-7; cdr3_aa: ASSLFWDKIFDEQY
v_call: TRBV27; j_call: TRBJ2-5; cdr3_aa: ASSNILAGVSETQY
v_call: TRBV2; j_call: TRBJ1-1; cdr3_aa: ASRIRGGTEAF
v_call: TRBV5-6; j_call: TRBJ2-3; cdr3_aa: ASSLGASTDTQY
v_call: TRBV5-4; j_call: TRBJ2-7; cdr3_aa: ASSLGGQTYEQY
v_call: TRBV7-9; j_call: TRBJ2-2; cdr3_aa: ASDRENTGELF
v_call: TRBV28; j_call: TRBJ1-1; cdr3_aa: ASSLDRGPNTEAF
v_call: TRBV6-5; j_call: TRBJ2-5; cdr3_aa: ASSFSRGIGRETQY
v_call: TRBV28; j_call: TRBJ1-4; cdr3_aa: ASSFLDRAEKLF
v_call: TRBV5-1; j_call: TRBJ2-3; cdr3_aa: ASSFDSAGVLDTQY
v_call: TRBV5-1; j_call: TRBJ2-1; cdr3_aa: ASSTRLAGGNEQF
v_call: TRBV29-1; j_call: TRBJ2-7; cdr3_aa: SVEGGAREQY
v_call: TRBV27; j_call: TRBJ2-2; cdr3_aa: ASSFGGRAHTGELF
v_call: TRBV15; j_call: TRBJ1-1; cdr3_aa: ATSRGIPGRNTEAF
v_call: TRBV5-6; j_call: TRBJ2-5; cdr3_aa: ASHVGPSSGETQY
v_call: TRBV27; j_call: TRBJ2-7; cdr3_aa: ASRKRGGSEQY
v_call: TRBV19; j_call: TRBJ2-1; cdr3_aa: ASLPSGTGNNEQF
v_call: TRBV6-1; j_call: TRBJ2-2; cdr3_aa: AYLKNTGELF
v_call: TRBV27; j_call: TRBJ2-2; cdr3_aa: ASNPHRENTGELF
v_call: TRBV4-1; j_call: TRBJ2-7; cdr3_aa: ASSQAIAPAAYEQY
v_call: TRBV19; j_call: TRBJ2-1; cdr3_aa: ASSIEDPPVLGEQF
v_call: TRBV9; j_call: TRBJ1-2; cdr3_aa: ASSVGRETETYGYT
v_call: TRBV7-2; j_call: TRBJ2-5; cdr3_aa: ASSPGASQETQY
v_call: TRBV27; j_call: TRBJ2-2; cdr3_aa: ASSLVGTNTGELF
v_call: TRBV4-1; j_call: TRBJ2-1; cdr3_aa: ASRIEGTEYNEQF
v_call: TRBV27; j_call: TRBJ2-1; cdr3_aa: ASSEPRDGNNEQF
v_call: TRBV7-2; j_call: TRBJ2-4; cdr3_aa: ASSPGTGTNIQY
v_call: TRBV19; j_call: TRBJ2-7; cdr3_aa: ASNRAREGGPSYEQY
v_call: TRBV28; j_call: TRBJ2-3; cdr3_aa: ASSFLSGTDTQY
v_call: TRBV7-9; j_call: TRBJ2-2; cdr3_aa: ASSLVSGNGELF
v_call: TRBV27; j_call: -; cdr3_aa: ASSSLGGGLSYEQY
v_call: TRBV7-3; j_call: TRBJ2-1; cdr3_aa: ASSLISGPDNEQF
v_call: TRBV10-3; j_call: TRBJ2-7; cdr3_aa: AISDFTSRHEQY
v_call: TRBV28; j_call: TRBJ2-7; cdr3_aa: ASRGTSGSSYEQY
v_call: TRBV7-3; j_call: TRBJ2-5; cdr3_aa: ASSLGAGETQY